The sequence of this T cell receptor beta chain was determined in a study of blood T cells in healthy people across ages. This clonotype showed up just a few times. Its antigen is still unknown. Primers used in a second PCR of about 7 to 12 cycles were a sample-barcoded 5' primer and a J-beta primer mix. TCRdb reanalysed the 5' RACE reads using MiXCR and keeps one entry per CDR3 protein. The sample lists under 2 million distinct CDR3 sequences; roughly 32% were seen once. This CDR3 comprises 13 residues. Germline lookup yields CDR1 SEHNR and CDR2 FQNEAQ (reference sequence). V gave up 3 bases and J gave up 10 bases, with 15 bases separating them. Study observations and caveats: Among T cells, TCR beta diversity per million cells dropped roughly linearly as age rose.

Sample: blood. This sequence joins TRBV7-9 and TRBJ1-1, with a tentative D call TRBD1 (5 bases). The sequence was obtained from a woman aged 25 to 39 in good health. CDR3 protein: CASSLPSPGGAFF. For the CDR3, the DNA is TGTGCCAGCAGCTTGCCAAGCCCCGGGGGAGCTTTCTTT. The whole variable domain, remainder taken from reference TRBV7-9 and TRBJ1-1, is DTGVSQNPRHKITKRGQNVTFRCDPISEHNRLYWYRQTLGQGPEFLTYFQNEAQLEKSRLLSDRFSAERPKGSFSTLEIQRTEQGDSAMYLCASSLPSPGGAFFGQGTRLTVV.